The sequence of this T cell receptor (beta chain) was determined in a study of blood T cell repertoires in COVID-19. Which cohort a participant joined came from the clinical history participants gave. All recovered Cohort 3 donors got two negative PCRs, got clearance, or saw symptom resolution. Germline V gene lookup returns CDR1 MNHNS and CDR2 SASEGT. With 1 base removed from V and 2 bases from J, the gap between germline ends came to 8 bases. The CDR3 totals 14 residues. The protocol was immunoSEQ multiplex PCR, while the TCRdb copy is restricted to in-frame clones and leaves out a portion. The table lists a few hundred thousand clones, 80% to 90% of them singletons, with 10% in the top ten.

The chain couples TRBV6-1 to TRBJ1-2; maybe TRBD1 (6 bases). This TCR was sampled from a woman between 18 and 29 years old who had recovered from COVID-19. Specimen: PBMCs or T cells enriched from blood (not recorded which). The CDR3 loop is CASSEVDRNYGYTF. CDR3 bases: TGTGCCAGCAGTGAAGTGGACAGAAACTATGGCTACACCTTC.